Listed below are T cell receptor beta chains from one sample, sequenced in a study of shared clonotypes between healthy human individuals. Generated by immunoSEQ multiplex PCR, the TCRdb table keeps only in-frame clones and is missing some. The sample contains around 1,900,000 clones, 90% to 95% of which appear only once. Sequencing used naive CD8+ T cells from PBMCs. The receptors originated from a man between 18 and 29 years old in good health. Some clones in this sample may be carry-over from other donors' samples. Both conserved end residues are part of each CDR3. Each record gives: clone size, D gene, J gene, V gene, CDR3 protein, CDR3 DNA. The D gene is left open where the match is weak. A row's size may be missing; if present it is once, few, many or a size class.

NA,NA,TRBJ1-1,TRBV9,CASSVVGGRAEAFF,TGTGCCAGCAGCGTAGTGGGAGGTAGGGCTGAAGCTTTCTTT
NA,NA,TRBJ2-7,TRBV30,CAWTLGPSAYEQYF,TGTGCCTGGACTCTAGGGCCGTCGGCCTACGAGCAGTACTTC
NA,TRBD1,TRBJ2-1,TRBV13,CASSLGDRGDNEQFF,TGTGCCAGCAGCTTAGGGGACAGGGGGGACAATGAGCAGTTCTTC
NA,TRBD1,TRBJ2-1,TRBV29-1,CSVRTGYNEQFF,TGCAGCGTGAGGACAGGGTACAATGAGCAGTTCTTC
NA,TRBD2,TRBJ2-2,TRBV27,CASSLLGTSGQAGELFF,TGTGCCAGCAGTTTATTAGGGACTAGCGGGCAAGCCGGGGAGCTGTTTTTT
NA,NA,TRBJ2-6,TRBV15,CATSRGRQEPGANVLTF,TGTGCCACCAGCAGAGGCCGACAGGAGCCTGGGGCCAACGTCCTGACTTTC
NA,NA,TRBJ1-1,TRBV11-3,CASSLGRNTEAFF,TGTGCCAGCAGCTTAGGACGGAACACTGAAGCTTTCTTT
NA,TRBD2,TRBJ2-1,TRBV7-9,CASSLDLAVSYNEQFF,TGTGCCAGCAGCTTAGATCTAGCGGTCTCCTACAATGAGCAGTTCTTC
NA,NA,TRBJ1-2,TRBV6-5,CASSYSAIRGYTF,TGTGCCAGCAGTTACTCGGCCATTCGGGGCTACACCTTC
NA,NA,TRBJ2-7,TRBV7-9,CASSPGAQSSYEQYF,TGTGCCAGCAGCCCAGGGGCCCAGAGCTCCTACGAGCAGTACTTC
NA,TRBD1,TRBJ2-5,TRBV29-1,CSVGARGDRGETQYF,TGCAGCGTTGGGGCCCGTGGGGACAGGGGAGAGACCCAGTACTTC
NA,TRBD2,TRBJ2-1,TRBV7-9,CASITSGSYNEQFF,TGTGCCAGCATCACTAGCGGTTCCTACAATGAGCAGTTCTTC
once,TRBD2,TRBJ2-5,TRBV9,CASSMRTSSTLETQYF,TGTGCCAGCAGCATGAGGACTAGCAGCACTCTAGAGACCCAGTACTTC
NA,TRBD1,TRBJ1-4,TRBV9,CASSLQGADEKLFF,TGTGCCAGCAGCCTACAGGGGGCGGATGAAAAACTGTTTTTT
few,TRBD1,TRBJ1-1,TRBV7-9,CASSPTRGTGQAAFF,TGTGCCAGCAGCCCTACTCGAGGGACAGGCCAAGCGGCTTTCTTT
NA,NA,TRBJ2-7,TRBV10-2,CASSLGTDGSYEQYF,TGCGCCAGCAGCCTTGGGACGGACGGGTCCTACGAGCAGTACTTC
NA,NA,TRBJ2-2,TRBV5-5,CASSLLTGYLTGELFF,TGTGCCAGCAGCTTGTTAACCGGCTACCTCACCGGGGAGCTGTTTTTT
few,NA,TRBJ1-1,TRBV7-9,CASTTGLTEAFF,TGTGCCAGCACCACAGGGCTGACTGAAGCTTTCTTT
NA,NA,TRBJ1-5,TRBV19,CASQGVSQPQHF,TGTGCCAGTCAGGGTGTCAGCCAGCCCCAGCATTTT
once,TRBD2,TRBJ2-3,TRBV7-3,CASSRLAGVGTDTQYF,TGTGCCAGCAGCCGGCTAGCGGGAGTCGGCACAGATACGCAGTATTTT
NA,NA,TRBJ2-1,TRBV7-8,CASSFVQGFDEQFF,TGTGCCAGCAGCTTTGTCCAGGGTTTCGATGAGCAGTTCTTC
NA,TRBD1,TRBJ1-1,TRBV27,CASSRLRPSDRGPMNTEAFF,TGTGCCAGCAGTCGCCTACGGCCCTCGGACAGGGGACCCATGAACACTGAAGCTTTCTTT
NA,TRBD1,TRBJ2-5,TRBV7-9,CASSLGTGGVETQYF,TGTGCCAGCAGCTTAGGGACAGGGGGTGTGGAGACCCAGTACTTC
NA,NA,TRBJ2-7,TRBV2,CASAVLRHEQYF,TGTGCCAGCGCGGTCCTACGCCACGAGCAGTACTTC
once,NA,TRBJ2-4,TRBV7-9,CASSLGPALDIQYF,TGTGCCAGCAGCTTAGGCCCCGCGCTCGACATTCAGTACTTC
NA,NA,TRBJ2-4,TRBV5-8,CASSPLRGLLDF,TGTGCCAGCAGCCCCCTGCGGGGACTCCTAGACTTC
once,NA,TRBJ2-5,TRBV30,CAWSPTLRGSETQYF,TGTGCCTGGAGCCCTACCCTCCGAGGGTCGGAGACCCAGTACTTC
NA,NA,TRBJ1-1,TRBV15,CATSSSRNTEAFF,TGTGCCACCAGCAGCAGCAGGAACACTGAAGCTTTCTTT
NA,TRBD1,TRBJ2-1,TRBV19,CAISQGAGGYDEQFF,TGTGCCATCTCCCAGGGGGCAGGGGGTTACGATGAGCAGTTCTTC
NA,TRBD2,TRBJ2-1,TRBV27,CASSFGGAYNEQFF,TGTGCCAGCAGTTTCGGGGGGGCCTACAATGAGCAGTTCTTC
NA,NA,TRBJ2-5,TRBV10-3,CAISESLAGGTQYF,TGTGCCATCAGTGAGTCATTGGCGGGCGGGACCCAGTACTTC
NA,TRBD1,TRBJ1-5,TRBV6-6,CASSPDRVGQPQHF,TGTGCCAGCAGCCCCGACAGGGTTGGTCAGCCCCAGCATTTT
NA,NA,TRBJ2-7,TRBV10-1,CASSESAGTAYEQYF,TGCGCCAGCAGTGAGTCTGCGGGAACCGCCTACGAGCAGTACTTC
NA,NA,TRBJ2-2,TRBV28,CASSFDGGPGELFF,TGTGCCAGCAGTTTTGATGGCGGGCCCGGGGAGCTGTTTTTT
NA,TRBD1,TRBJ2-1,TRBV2,CASRVNSGQYHPNEQFF,TGTGCCAGCAGAGTTAACTCGGGACAGTATCATCCTAATGAGCAGTTCTTC
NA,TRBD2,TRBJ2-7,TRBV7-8,CASSLLAGVQYEQYF,TGTGCCAGCAGCTTACTAGCGGGAGTTCAATACGAGCAGTACTTC
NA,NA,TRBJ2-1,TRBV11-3,CASRGRGGDEQFF,TGTGCCAGCAGGGGCAGGGGGGGCGATGAGCAGTTCTTC
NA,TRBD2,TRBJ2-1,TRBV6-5,CASSPRAGELDEQFF,TGTGCCAGCAGTCCCAGAGCGGGAGAGCTTGATGAGCAGTTCTTC
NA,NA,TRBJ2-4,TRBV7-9,CASTGVGVNIQYF,TGTGCCAGCACCGGGGTCGGGGTTAACATTCAGTACTTC
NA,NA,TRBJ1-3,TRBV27,CASSLRGAGGNTIYF,TGTGCCAGCAGTTTACGAGGGGCAGGGGGAAACACCATATATTTT